In its sample, the clone carrying this TCR beta chain was seen a few times. Stated time point: pre-sensitization, week 0. Treatment here: therapeutic diphenylcyclopropenone sensitization with weekly scalp DPC. Extraction of total RNA was performed on unfractionated whole blood. At every patch-test visit, blood was drawn before the patch test was applied. CDR3 length: 14 residues. Germline CDR1 DFQATT, CDR2 SNEGSKA (reference sequence). Unmatched junction bases numbered 6, after V lost 3 bases and J lost 4 bases. The library labeled individual cDNA molecules by adding unique molecular identifiers to them. TCRdb re-called the RACE reads through MiXCR, storing one row per CDR3 protein. The sample has over 50,000 distinct CDR3 sequences, approximately 9.7% seen once. The sample is drawn from a study of human T cells and chemical hapten exposure. Across the study: Patches with 0.01% DPC went on the upper back, and the tests were read at 6 days. Mostly female patients had alopecia areata, totalis or universalis.

Source: whole blood, taken in connection with sensitization to the hapten diphenylcyclopropenone (DPC). The chain recombines TRBV20-1 with TRBJ2-3; 8 positions agree with TRBD1. The source is a woman in her 30s with alopecia areata. Some clones in this sample may be carry-over from other donors' samples. CDR3 sequence reads: CSARGTGGSDTQYF. The CDR3 bases are TGCAGTGCTAGGGGGACAGGAGGTTCAGATACGCAGTATTTT.